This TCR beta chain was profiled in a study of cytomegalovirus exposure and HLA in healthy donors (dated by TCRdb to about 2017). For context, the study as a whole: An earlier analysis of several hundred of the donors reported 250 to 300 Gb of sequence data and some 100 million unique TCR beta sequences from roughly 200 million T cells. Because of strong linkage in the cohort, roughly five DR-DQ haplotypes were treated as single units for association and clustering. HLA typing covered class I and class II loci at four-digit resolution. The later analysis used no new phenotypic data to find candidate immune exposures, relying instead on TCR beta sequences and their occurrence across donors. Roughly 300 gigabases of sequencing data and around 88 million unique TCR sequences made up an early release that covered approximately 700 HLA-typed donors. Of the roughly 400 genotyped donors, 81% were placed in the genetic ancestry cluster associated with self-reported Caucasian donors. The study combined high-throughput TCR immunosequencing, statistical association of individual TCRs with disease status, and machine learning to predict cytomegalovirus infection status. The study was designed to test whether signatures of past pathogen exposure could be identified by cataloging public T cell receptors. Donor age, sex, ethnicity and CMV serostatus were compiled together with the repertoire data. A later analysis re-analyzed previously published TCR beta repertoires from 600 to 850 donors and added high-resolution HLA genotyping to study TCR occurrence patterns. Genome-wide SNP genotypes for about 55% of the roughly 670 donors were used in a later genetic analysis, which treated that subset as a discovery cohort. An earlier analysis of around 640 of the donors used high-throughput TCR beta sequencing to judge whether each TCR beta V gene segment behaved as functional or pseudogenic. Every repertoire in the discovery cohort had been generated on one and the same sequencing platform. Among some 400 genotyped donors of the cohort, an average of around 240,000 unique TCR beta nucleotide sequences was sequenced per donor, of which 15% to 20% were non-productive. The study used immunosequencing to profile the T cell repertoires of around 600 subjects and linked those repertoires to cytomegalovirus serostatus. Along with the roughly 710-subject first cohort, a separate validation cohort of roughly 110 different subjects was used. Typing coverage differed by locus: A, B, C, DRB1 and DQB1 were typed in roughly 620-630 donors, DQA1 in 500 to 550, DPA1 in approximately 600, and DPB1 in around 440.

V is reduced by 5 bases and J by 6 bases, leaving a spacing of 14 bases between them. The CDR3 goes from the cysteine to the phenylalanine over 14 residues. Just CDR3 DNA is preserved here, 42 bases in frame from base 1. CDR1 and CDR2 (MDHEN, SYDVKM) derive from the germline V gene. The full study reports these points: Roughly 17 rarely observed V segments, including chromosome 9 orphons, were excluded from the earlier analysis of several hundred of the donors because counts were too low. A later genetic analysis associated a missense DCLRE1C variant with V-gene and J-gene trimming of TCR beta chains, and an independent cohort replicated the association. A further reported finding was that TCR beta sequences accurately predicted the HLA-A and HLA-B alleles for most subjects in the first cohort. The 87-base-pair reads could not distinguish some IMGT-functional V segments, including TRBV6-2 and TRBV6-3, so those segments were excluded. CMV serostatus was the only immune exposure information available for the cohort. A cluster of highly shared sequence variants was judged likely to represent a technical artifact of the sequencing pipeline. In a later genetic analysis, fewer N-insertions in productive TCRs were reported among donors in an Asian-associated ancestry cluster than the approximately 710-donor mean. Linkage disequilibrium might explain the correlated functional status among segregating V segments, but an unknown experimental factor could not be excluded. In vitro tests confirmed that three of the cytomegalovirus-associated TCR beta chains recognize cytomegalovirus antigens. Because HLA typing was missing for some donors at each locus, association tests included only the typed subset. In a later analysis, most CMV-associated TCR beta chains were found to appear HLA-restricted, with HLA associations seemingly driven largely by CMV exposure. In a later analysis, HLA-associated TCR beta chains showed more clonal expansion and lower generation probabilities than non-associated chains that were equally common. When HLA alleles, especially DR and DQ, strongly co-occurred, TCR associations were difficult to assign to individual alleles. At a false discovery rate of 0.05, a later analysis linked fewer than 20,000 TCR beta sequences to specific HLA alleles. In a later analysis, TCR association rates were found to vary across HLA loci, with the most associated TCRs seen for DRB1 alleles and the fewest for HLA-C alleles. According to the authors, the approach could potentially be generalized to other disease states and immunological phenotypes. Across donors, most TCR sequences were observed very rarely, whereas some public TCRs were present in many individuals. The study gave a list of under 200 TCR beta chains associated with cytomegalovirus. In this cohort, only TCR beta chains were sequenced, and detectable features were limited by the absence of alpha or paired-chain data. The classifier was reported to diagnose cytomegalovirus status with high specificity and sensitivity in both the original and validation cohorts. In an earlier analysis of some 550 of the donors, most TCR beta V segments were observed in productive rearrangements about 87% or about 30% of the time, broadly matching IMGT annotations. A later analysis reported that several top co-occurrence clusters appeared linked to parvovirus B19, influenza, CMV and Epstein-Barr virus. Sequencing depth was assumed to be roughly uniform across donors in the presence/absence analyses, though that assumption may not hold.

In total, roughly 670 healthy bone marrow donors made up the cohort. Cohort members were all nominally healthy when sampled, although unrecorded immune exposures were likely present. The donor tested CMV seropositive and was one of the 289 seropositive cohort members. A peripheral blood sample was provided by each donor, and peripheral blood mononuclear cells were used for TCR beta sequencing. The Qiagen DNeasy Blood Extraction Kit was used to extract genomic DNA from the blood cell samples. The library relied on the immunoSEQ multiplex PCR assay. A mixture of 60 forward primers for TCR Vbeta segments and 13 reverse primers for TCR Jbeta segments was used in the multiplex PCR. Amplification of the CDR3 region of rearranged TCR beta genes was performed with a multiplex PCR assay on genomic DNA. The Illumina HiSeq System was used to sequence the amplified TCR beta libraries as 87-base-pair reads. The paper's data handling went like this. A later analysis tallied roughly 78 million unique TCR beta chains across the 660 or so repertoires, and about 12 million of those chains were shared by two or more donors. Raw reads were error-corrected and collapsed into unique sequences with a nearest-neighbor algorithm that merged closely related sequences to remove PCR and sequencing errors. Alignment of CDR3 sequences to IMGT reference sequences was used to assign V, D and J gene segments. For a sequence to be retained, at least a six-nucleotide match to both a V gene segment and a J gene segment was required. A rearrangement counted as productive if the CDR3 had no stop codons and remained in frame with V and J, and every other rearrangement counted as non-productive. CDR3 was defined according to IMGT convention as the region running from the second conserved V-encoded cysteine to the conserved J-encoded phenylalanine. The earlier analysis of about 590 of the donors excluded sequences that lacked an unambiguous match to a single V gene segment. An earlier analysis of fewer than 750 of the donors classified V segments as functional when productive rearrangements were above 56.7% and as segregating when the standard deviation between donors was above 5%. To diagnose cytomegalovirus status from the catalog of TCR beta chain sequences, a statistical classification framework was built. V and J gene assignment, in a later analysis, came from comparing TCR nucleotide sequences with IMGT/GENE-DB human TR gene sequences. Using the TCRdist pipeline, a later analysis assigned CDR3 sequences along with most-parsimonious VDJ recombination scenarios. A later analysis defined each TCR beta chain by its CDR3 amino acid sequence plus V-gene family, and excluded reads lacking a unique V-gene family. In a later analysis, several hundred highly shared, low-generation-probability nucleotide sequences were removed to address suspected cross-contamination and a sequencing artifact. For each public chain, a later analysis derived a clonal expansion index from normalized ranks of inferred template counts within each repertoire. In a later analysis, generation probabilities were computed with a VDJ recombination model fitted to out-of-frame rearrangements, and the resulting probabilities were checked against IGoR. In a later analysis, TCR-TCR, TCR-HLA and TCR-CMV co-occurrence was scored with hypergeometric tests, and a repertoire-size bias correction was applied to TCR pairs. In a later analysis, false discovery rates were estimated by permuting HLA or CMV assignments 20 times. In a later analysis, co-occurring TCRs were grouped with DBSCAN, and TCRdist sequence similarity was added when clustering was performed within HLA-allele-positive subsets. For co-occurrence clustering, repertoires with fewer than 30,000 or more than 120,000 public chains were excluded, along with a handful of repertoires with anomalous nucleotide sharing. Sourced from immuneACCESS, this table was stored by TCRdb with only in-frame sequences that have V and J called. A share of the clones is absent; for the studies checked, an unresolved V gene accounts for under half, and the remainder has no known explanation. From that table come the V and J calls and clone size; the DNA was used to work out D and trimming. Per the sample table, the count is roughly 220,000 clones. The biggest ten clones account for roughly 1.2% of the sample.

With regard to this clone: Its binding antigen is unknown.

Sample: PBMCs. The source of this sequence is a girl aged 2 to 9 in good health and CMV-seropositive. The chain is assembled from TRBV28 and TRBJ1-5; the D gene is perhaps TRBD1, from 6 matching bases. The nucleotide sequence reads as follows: TGTGCCAGCAGTCGAAACAGGGTTTTTCAGCCCCAGCATTTT. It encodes CASSRNRVFQPQHF. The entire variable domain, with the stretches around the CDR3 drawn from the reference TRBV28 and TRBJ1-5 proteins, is DVKVTQSSRYLVKRTGEKVFLECVQDMDHENMFWYRQDPGLGLRLIYFSYDVKMKEKGDIPEGYSVSREKKERFSLILESASTNQTSMYLCASSRNRVFQPQHFGDGTRLSIL.